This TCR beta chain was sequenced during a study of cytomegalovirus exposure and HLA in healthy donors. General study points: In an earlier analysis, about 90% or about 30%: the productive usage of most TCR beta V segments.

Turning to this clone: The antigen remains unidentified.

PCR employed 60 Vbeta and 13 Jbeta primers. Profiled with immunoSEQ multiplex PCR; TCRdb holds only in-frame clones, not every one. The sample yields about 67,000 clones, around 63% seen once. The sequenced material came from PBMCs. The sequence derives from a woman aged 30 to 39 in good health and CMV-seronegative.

The CDR3 nucleotides read TGTGCCAGCAGTTCCCGGGACATCGCCTACGAGCAGTACTTC. Translated: CASSSRDIAYEQYF. The V gene is TRBV28, the J gene TRBJ2-7, with a possible D match to TRBD1 (6 bases). Between the trimmed V and J ends, which lost 4 bases and 2 bases, there was a span of 12 bases. The CDR3 is 14 residues long. Per the germline V gene, CDR1 is MDHEN and CDR2 is SYDVKM.